This T cell receptor beta chain was recorded in a study of blood T cell repertoires in COVID-19. Germline V gene lookup returns CDR1 SGHTA and CDR2 FQGNSA. The CDR3 sequence is 15 residues long. With 0 bases clipped from V and 0 bases from J, the junction kept 2 bases outside the gene matches. Assay: immunoSEQ multiplex PCR; the TCRdb copy retains only in-frame clones and omits some. The sample holds roughly 80,000 clones, 83% seen once. This rearrangement joins TRBV7-2 to TRBJ2-7; TRBD2 aligns across 7 bases. The TCR was taken from a woman at least 80 years old with acute or convalescent COVID-19. The sample was peripheral blood. CDR3 DNA: TGTGCCAGCAGCTTAGCGGGAGGGAGCTCCTACGAGCAGTACTTC. Translating gives CASSLAGGSSYEQYF.